The source of this T cell receptor beta chain is a study of early T cells in non-severe SARS-CoV-2 infection. Study background: The input, bulk RNA from unsorted whole blood, was sequenced, and chains were unpaired.

Individual cDNA molecules each received unique molecular identifiers attached to them. Each CDR3 protein is one row after TCRdb ran MiXCR on the 5' RACE reads. The sample carries some 57,000 distinct CDR3 sequences, about a tenth recorded once. Many counts were recorded for this clonotype. What it recognizes is unknown. The V and J ends lost 2 bases and 1 base respectively, with 5 bases between them. The CDR3 is 13 amino acids. Germline V CDR1 and CDR2: MGHRA, YSYEKL. General study results and limits: Using VDJdb, the matching emphasized anti-spike CD8 responses while missing private and CD4 specificities.

The chain recombines TRBV4-1 with TRBJ1-1; D not certain. The clonotype comes from an adult who was a healthcare worker with PCR-confirmed SARS-CoV-2 infection or an uninfected control (not recorded which). Sequencing was performed on whole blood. The CDR3 nucleotides are TGCGCCAGCAGCCAACCCCGGAACACTGAAGCTTTCTTT. It is translated as CASSQPRNTEAFF.